The 30 T cell receptor beta chains below were found in one sample sequenced in a study of blood T cell repertoires in COVID-19. The data were produced by immunoSEQ multiplex PCR, yet TCRdb's version contains in-frame clones alone and is incomplete. The sample has 110,000 to 150,000 clones, around nine tenths seen once. The sequencing sample was made of peripheral blood. Source of these receptors: a human donor in a cohort sampled during active COVID-19.

The chain has TRBV3-1 (or the pseudogene TRBV3-2) and TRBJ2-3; 8 nucleotides align to TRBD2. V trimming: 4 bases; J trimming: 2 bases; junction bases outside the gene matches: 5. The CDR3 spans 15 residues. The germline CDR1 and CDR2 sequences are LGHDT and YNNKEL (reference sequence). CDR3 coding DNA: TGTGCCAGCAGCCCGGGGGGGCCTGACACAGATACGCAGTATTTT. It translates to CASSPGGPDTDTQYF.

V gene TRBV2 combines with J gene TRBJ2-1; 12 nucleotides agree with TRBD1. Germline lookup yields CDR1 SNHLY and CDR2 FYNNEI. The CDR3 sequence is 15 residues long. The V segment lost 7 bases and the J segment 10 bases; nucleotides outside the gene matches: 11. CDR3 loop: CASNRGQGANGEQFF. The DNA for the CDR3 is TGTGCCAGCAATCGGGGACAGGGGGCGAATGGGGAGCAGTTCTTC.

The chain joins TRBV27 to TRBJ2-7; tentative D call: TRBD1 (5 bases). This CDR3 contains 15 residues. V shed 3 bases and J shed 3 bases, with 15 bases lying between them. The V gene's germline CDR1 is MNHEY and CDR2 SMNVEV (reference sequence). The CDR3 protein is CASSFILGQGYEQYF. Here the CDR3 DNA reads TGTGCCAGCAGTTTCATCCTCGGTCAGGGCTACGAGCAGTACTTC.

The chain joins TRBV7-2 to TRBJ2-1; 12 positions match TRBD2. Germline CDR1 reads SGHTA; CDR2 reads FQGNSA. This CDR3 comprises 17 residues. With 1 base clipped from V and 6 bases from J, the junction kept 7 bases outside the gene matches. CDR3 loop: CASSLVTSGRGGNEQFF. CDR3 DNA: TGTGCCAGCAGCTTAGTGACTAGCGGGAGAGGGGGCAATGAGCAGTTCTTC.

V and J are TRBV28 and TRBJ1-5; D remains ambiguous. Trimming pared 10 bases from V and 5 bases from J, leaving 21 bases between. The germline V gene encodes CDR1 MDHEN and CDR2 SYDVKM. This CDR3 contains 15 residues. This CDR3 is CATVGLTPSDQPQHF. The CDR3 nucleotides read TGTGCCACCGTGGGTTTGACACCTTCTGATCAGCCCCAGCATTTT.

This chain uses TRBV7-3 with TRBJ2-7, with TRBD2 as a possible D gene (6 bases). The V and J ends lost 1 base and 4 bases respectively, with 17 bases between them. Germline V lookup: CDR1 SGHTA, CDR2 FQGTGA. This CDR3 has 16 amino acids. The CDR3 is CASSLNGGQDSYEQYF. CDR3 in DNA: TGTGCCAGCAGCTTAAACGGAGGGCAGGATTCTTACGAGCAGTACTTC.

As for this clone: At one boundary the junction diverges from the germline segment, which might be a read error. This chain joins TRBV4-1 and TRBJ2-7, with D possibly matching TRBD1 (5 bases). The CDR3 loop spans 16 amino acids. Germline CDR1 is MGHRA and CDR2 is YSYEKL. The chain's CDR3 is CASRQGVESLGYEQYF. Here the CDR3 DNA reads TGCGCCAGCAGACAAGGGGTTGAGAGTCTAGGCTACGAGCAGTACTTC.

The CDR3 protein is CASRDRSGANVLTF. CDR3 bases: TGTGCCAGCAGGGACAGGTCTGGGGCCAACGTCCTGACTTTC. V and J are TRBV2 and TRBJ2-6; 7 nucleotides match TRBD1. V was pared by 6 bases and J by 1 base, with 0 bases of the junction left unmatched. Germline lookup yields CDR1 SNHLY and CDR2 FYNNEI. The CDR3 length is 14 residues.

This clone appeared a few times. The CDR3 DNA sequence: TGTGCCAGCAGCTTCGGGGACTCTAGCACAGATACGCAGTATTTT. It specifies CASSFGDSSTDTQYF. This sequence joins TRBV7-8 and TRBJ2-3, with a possible D match to TRBD2 (6 bases). The CDR3 loop spans 15 amino acids. Trimming pared 3 bases from V and 0 bases from J, leaving 10 bases between. The germline gives CDR1 SGHVS, CDR2 FQNEAQ.

The V and J genes are TRBV29-1 and TRBJ1-5; maybe TRBD1 (6 bases). The CDR3 is made up of 13 amino acids. Germline CDR1 is SQVTM and CDR2 is ANQGSEA. Trimming removed 4 bases at V and 6 bases at J, with 13 bases between. CDR3 region: CSVAGGPGQPQHF. CDR3 DNA sequence: TGCAGCGTTGCCGGGGGGCCGGGTCAGCCCCAGCATTTT.

This chain connects TRBV18 to TRBJ2-6; no firm D call. The CDR3 has 14 residues. CDR1 is KGHSH, CDR2 LQKENI, per germline. With 6 bases removed from V and 0 bases from J, the gap between germline ends came to 6 bases. The CDR3 protein is CASSPFSGANVLTF. The CDR3 DNA sequence: TGTGCCAGCTCCCCTTTCTCTGGGGCCAACGTCCTGACTTTC.

The chain has TRBV27 and TRBJ1-5; the D gene is possibly TRBD1 (6 bases). The CDR3 totals 15 residues. Germline CDR1 and CDR2: MNHEY and SMNVEV (reference sequence). Trimming removed 5 bases from V and 2 bases from J, with 13 bases in between. In nucleotides, the CDR3 is TGTGCCAGCAGTCTCAACAGGGCCCGCAATCAGCCCCAGCATTTT. Translated: CASSLNRARNQPQHF.

J is TRBJ2-5 and V is TRBV9, with 10 positions matching TRBD2. The V gene end was trimmed by 4 bases and the J gene end by 1 base; junction bases not matched to a gene: 4. The CDR3 totals 15 residues. CDR1 is SGDLS, CDR2 YYNGEE, per germline. The DNA for the CDR3 is TGTGCCAGCAGCAGAGCGGGGGGGTCCCAAGAGACCCAGTACTTC. Its translation is CASSRAGGSQETQYF.

This rearrangement joins TRBV7-2 to TRBJ2-5; maybe TRBD1 (6 bases). Germline loops: CDR1 SGHTA, CDR2 FQGNSA. The CDR3 consists of 17 residues. The V gene lost 4 bases and the J gene lost 6 bases, with 24 bases spanning the gap. The CDR3 is CASSSLLLGAARQTQYF. CDR3 DNA: TGTGCCAGCAGCTCTCTACTCTTGGGGGCTGCTCGGCAGACCCAGTACTTC.

V gene TRBV9 combines with J gene TRBJ2-2, with D perhaps matching TRBD2 (6 bases). In germline, CDR1 is SGDLS, CDR2 YYNGEE. This CDR3 has 16 residues. Trimming removed 3 bases at V and 5 bases at J, with 17 bases between. CDR3 sequence: CASSGPGLALTGELFF. The CDR3, as DNA: TGTGCCAGCAGCGGACCGGGACTCGCCTTAACCGGGGAGCTGTTTTTT.

The J gene is TRBJ2-1, the V gene TRBV6-5; TRBD2 agrees at 8 bases. The germline CDR1 and CDR2 sequences are MNHEY and SVGAGI. CDR3 length: 14 residues. J gave up 5 bases and V 4 bases, and 4 bases lay outside the gene matches. The DNA of the CDR3 is TGTGCCAGCAGTTTCACTAGCGGAGACAATGAGCAGTTCTTC. Protein: CASSFTSGDNEQFF.

The rearrangement joins TRBV12-3 or TRBV12-4 to TRBJ2-7, with TRBD1 as a possible D gene (5 bases). The CDR3 has 13 residues. V was cut by 5 bases and J by 3 bases, with 11 bases left in between. The CDR3 region has the DNA TGTGCCAGCAGTGTCCGCCAGGGCTACGAGCAGTACTTC. Protein product: CASSVRQGYEQYF.

This rearrangement joins TRBV3-1 (or the pseudogene TRBV3-2) to TRBJ2-5, with 7 positions matching TRBD1. From germline, CDR1 is LGHDT and CDR2 YNNKEL (reference sequence). The CDR3 contains 15 residues. The trim removed 1 base at V and 3 bases at J, leaving 5 bases unmatched. As DNA, the CDR3 is TGTGCCAGCAGCCAAGCAGGGGGAGATGAAGAGACCCAGTACTTC. It yields the protein CASSQAGGDEETQYF.

The chain employs TRBV5-6 and TRBJ1-3; TRBD1 might be the D (6 bases). From germline, CDR1 is SGHDT and CDR2 YYEEEE. The ends were cut back, 3 bases at V and 0 bases at J, with 16 bases in the middle. The CDR3 runs 17 residues. The CDR3 sequence is CASSSLRQASSGNTIYF. The CDR3 nucleotides are TGTGCCAGCAGCTCCTTACGACAGGCGAGCTCTGGAAACACCATATATTTT.

The table lists this clone with a few counts. The J gene is TRBJ1-2, the V gene TRBV4-1; 11 positions agree with TRBD1. The CDR3 spans 20 residues. The germline V gene encodes CDR1 MGHRA and CDR2 YSYEKL. V lost 0 bases, J lost 0 bases, and 12 bases stayed unmatched. CDR3 sequence (DNA): TGCGCCAGCAGCCAAGAGGGCTACGGGACAGGGGGACGAGCTAACTATGGCTACACCTTC. Its protein is CASSQEGYGTGGRANYGYTF.

The gene calls are TRBV5-4 and TRBJ2-2; tentatively, D is TRBD2 (6 bases). Trimming shortened V by 3 bases and J by 6 bases, and 15 bases separated the two germline ends. The CDR3 extends over 15 amino acids. Germline V lookup: CDR1 SGHNT, CDR2 YYREEE (reference sequence). The CDR3 DNA sequence: TGTGCCAGCAGCTCCGCACGGGGGAGGTCCGGGGAGCTGTTTTTT. Protein sequence: CASSSARGRSGELFF.

The chain combines TRBV2 with TRBJ2-2, with D perhaps TRBD2 (6 bases). The V end lost 7 bases, the J end lost 6 bases, and 18 bases lay between the germline ends. This CDR3 is built from 15 residues. Germline V gives CDR1 SNHLY, CDR2 FYNNEI. The CDR3 coding sequence is TGTGCCAGCACCCCCGCGACCGGGGGTTCCGGGGAGCTGTTTTTT. It yields the protein CASTPATGGSGELFF. The full variable domain, its missing parts supplied by reference TRBV2 and TRBJ2-2, is EPEVTQTPSHQVTQMGQEVILRCVPISNHLYFYWYRQILGQKVEFLVSFYNNEISEKSEIFDDQFSVERPDGSNFTLKIRSTKLEDSAMYFCASTPATGGSGELFFGEGSRLTVL.

The chain has TRBV28 and TRBJ2-4; the match to TRBD2 covers 8 bases. V was pared by 8 bases and J by 5 bases, with 8 bases of the junction left unmatched. This CDR3 is built from 14 residues. Germline V gives CDR1 MDHEN, CDR2 SYDVKM. CDR3: CASSTGGHQNIQYF. DNA for the CDR3: TGTGCCAGCTCCACGGGGGGGCATCAAAACATTCAGTACTTC.

V gene TRBV10-3 combines with J gene TRBJ1-5; D is unresolved. Germline-derived CDR1 and CDR2 are ENHRY and SYGVKD. The CDR3 has 12 amino acids. Trimming stripped 8 bases from V and 4 bases from J, with 9 bases between. The CDR3 sequence: CAIGSGNQPQHF. CDR3 bases: TGTGCCATCGGTTCCGGGAATCAGCCCCAGCATTTT.

V usage is TRBV20-1 and J usage is TRBJ1-3, with a possible D match to TRBD1 (6 bases). This CDR3 is 17 amino acids long. The germline V gene encodes CDR1 DFQATT and CDR2 SNEGSKA (reference sequence). Trimming removed 3 bases from V and 4 bases from J, with 22 bases in between. CDR3 nucleotides: TGCAGTGCTAGTCCCCAGGGGCCCATAGGGGCAGGAAACACCATATATTTT. It encodes CSASPQGPIGAGNTIYF.

The chain has TRBV7-2 and TRBJ2-7; TRBD2 aligns across 8 bases. After removal of 5 bases from V and 0 bases from J, the junction contained 6 bases not matched to a gene. The CDR3 length is 15 residues. Per the germline V gene, CDR1 is SGHTA and CDR2 is FQGNSA. CDR3 loop: CASSTTSGNSYEQYF. In DNA form, the CDR3 reads TGTGCCAGCAGCACCACTAGCGGAAACTCCTACGAGCAGTACTTC.

The V call is TRBV28, the J call TRBJ2-7; possibly TRBD2 for D (7 bases). Trimming pared 7 bases from V and 3 bases from J, leaving 19 bases between. From germline, CDR1 is MDHEN and CDR2 SYDVKM. This CDR3 has 15 residues. CDR3 loop: CASNAPGGIVYEQYF. CDR3 coding DNA: TGTGCCAGCAACGCCCCGGGGGGCATCGTCTACGAGCAGTACTTC.

This chain connects TRBV19 to TRBJ1-2; D may be TRBD1 (5 bases). The CDR3 spans 15 residues. In germline, CDR1 is LNHDA, CDR2 SQIVND (reference sequence). V was shortened by 1 base and J by 4 bases, with 13 bases between the two germline ends. The DNA of the CDR3 is TGTGCCAGTAGTATAGGATCGGCAGGGCGCTATGGCTACACCTTC. This sequence encodes CASSIGSAGRYGYTF.

This chain connects TRBV2 to TRBJ2-7; 7 nucleotides align to TRBD2. The CDR3 length is 16 residues. V was clipped by 5 bases and J by 2 bases; unmatched bases: 12. The germline gives CDR1 SNHLY, CDR2 FYNNEI. This CDR3 is CASSPLLAGDPYEQYF. The CDR3 bases are TGTGCCAGCAGTCCACTACTGGCGGGGGACCCCTACGAGCAGTACTTC. The full variable domain, in which reference TRBV2 and TRBJ2-7 provide the parts outside the CDR3, is EPEVTQTPSHQVTQMGQEVILRCVPISNHLYFYWYRQILGQKVEFLVSFYNNEISEKSEIFDDQFSVERPDGSNFTLKIRSTKLEDSAMYFCASSPLLAGDPYEQYFGPGTRLTVT.

This clone was seen just once. The chain carries TRBV5-1 and TRBJ2-7; 9 positions agree with TRBD1. The CDR3 is 15 amino acids. The germline gives CDR1 SGHRS, CDR2 YFSETQ. Losses at the gene ends were 0 bases for V and 2 bases for J; bases not matched to a gene: 3. CDR3 sequence reads: CASSLAGQGPYEQYF. For the CDR3, the DNA is TGCGCCAGCAGCTTGGCGGGACAGGGTCCCTACGAGCAGTACTTC.